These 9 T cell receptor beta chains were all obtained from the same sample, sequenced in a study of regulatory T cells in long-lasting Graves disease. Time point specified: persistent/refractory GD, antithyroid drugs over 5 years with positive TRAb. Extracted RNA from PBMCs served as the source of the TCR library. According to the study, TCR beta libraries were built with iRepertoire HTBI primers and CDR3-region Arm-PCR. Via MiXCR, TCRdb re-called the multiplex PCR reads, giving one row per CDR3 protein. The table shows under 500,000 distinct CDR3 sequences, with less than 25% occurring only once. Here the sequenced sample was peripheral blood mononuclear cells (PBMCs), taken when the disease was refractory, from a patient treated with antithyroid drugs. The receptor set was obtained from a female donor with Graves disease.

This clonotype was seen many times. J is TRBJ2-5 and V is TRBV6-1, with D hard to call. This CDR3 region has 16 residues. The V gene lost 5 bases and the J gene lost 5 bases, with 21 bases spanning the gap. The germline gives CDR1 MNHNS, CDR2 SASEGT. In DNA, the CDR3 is TGTGCCAGCAGTCCCCTGCGGCAAGAGTCTGGGGAGACCCAGTACTTC. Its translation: CASSPLRQESGETQYF.

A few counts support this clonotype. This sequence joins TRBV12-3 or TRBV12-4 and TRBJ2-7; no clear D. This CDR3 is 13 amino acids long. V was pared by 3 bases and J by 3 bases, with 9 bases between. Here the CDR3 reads CASSFDPRYEQYF. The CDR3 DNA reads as TGTGCCAGCAGTTTCGACCCTCGCTACGAGCAGTACTTC.

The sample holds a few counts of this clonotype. The DNA for the CDR3 is TGTGCCAGCTCACTTGGACAGGGGTTAAATTCACCCCTCCACTTT. Its translation: CASSLGQGLNSPLHF. The chain carries TRBV18 and TRBJ1-6; 9 bases match TRBD1. The CDR3 covers 15 residues. The V gene's germline CDR1 is KGHSH and CDR2 LQKENI. The junction had 5 bases not matched to a gene; V was cut back by 4 bases and J by 7 bases.

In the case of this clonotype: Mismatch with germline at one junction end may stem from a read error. The CDR3 coding sequence is TGCGCCAGCAGCTTGATAAAGGGTCATAATCAGCCCCAGCATTTT. Encoded protein: CASSLIKGHNQPQHF. The J gene is TRBJ1-5, the V gene TRBV9; D gene uncertain. Germline lookup yields CDR1 SGDLS and CDR2 YYNGEE. This CDR3 has 15 amino acids. The entire variable domain, with the rest obtained from reference TRBV9 and TRBJ1-5, is as follows: DSGVTQTPKHLITATGQRVTLRCSPRSGDLSVYWYQQSLDQGLQFLIQYYNGEERAKGNILERFSAQQFPDLHSELNLSSLELGDSALYFCASSLIKGHNQPQHFGDGTRLSIL.

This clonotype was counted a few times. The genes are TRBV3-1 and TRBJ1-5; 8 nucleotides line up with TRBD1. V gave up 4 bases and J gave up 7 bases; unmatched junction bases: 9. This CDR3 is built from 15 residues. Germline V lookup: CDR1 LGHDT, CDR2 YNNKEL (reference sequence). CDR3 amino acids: CASSPFTGGEQPQHF. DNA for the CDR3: TGTGCCAGCAGCCCTTTTACAGGGGGGGAGCAGCCCCAGCATTTT.

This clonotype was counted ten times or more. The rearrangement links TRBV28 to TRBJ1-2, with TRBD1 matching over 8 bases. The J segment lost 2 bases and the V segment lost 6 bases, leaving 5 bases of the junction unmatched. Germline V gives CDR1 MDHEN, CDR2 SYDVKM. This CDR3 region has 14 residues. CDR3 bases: TGTGCCAGCAGCCTCCGGACAGGGAACTATGGCTACACCTTC. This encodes CASSLRTGNYGYTF.

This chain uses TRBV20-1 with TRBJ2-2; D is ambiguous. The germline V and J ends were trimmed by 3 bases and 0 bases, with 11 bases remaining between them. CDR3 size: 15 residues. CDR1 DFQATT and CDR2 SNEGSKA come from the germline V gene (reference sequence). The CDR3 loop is CSASPLRANTGELFF. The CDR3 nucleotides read TGCAGTGCTAGTCCCCTCAGAGCGAACACCGGGGAGCTGTTTTTT.

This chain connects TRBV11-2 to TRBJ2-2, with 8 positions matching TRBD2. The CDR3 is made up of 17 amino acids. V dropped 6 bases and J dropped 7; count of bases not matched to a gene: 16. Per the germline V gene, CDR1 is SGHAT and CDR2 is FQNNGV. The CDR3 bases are TGTGCCAGCAGACGTGTCCAGCGGGAGATTTACGGCGGGGAGCTGTTTTTT. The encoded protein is CASRRVQREIYGGELFF.

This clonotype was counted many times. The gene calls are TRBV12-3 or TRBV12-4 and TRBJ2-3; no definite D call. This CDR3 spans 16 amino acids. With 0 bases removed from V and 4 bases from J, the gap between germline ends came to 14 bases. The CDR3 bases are TGTGCCAGCAGTTTAGCGCGTTACGACCGACCAGATACGCAGTATTTT. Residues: CASSLARYDRPDTQYF.